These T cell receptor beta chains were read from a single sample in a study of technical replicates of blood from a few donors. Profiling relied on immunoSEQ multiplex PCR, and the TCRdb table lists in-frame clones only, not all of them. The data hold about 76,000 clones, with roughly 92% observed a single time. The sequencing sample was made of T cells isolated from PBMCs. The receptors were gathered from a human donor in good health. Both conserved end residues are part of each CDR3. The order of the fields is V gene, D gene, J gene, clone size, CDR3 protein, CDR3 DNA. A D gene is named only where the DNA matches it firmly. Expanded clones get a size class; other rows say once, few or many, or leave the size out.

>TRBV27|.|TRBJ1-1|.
CASSPGHLTEAFF
TGTGCCAGCAGCCCGGGTCACCTCACTGAAGCTTTCTTT
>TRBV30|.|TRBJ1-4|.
CAWTGQGKEKLFF
TGTGCCTGGACGGGGCAGGGGAAAGAAAAACTGTTTTTT
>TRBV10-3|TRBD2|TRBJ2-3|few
CAISETSGSTDTQYF
TGTGCCATCAGTGAGACTAGCGGGAGCACAGATACGCAGTATTTT
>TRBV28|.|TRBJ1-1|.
CASSFIAVLNTEAFF
TGTGCCAGCAGTTTTATCGCAGTGTTGAACACTGAAGCTTTCTTT
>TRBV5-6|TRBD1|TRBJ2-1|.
CASSRTGQDEQFF
TGTGCCAGCAGCCGGACAGGGCAGGATGAGCAGTTCTTC
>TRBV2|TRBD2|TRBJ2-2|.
CASSVGSGSTGELFF
TGTGCCAGCAGTGTGGGTAGCGGGAGTACCGGGGAGCTGTTTTTT
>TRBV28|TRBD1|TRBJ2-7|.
CASTIGGQGDEQYF
TGTGCCAGCACCATCGGGGGACAGGGCGACGAGCAGTACTTC
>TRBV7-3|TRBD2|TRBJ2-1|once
CASSSRLAGGNNEQFF
TGTGCCAGCAGCTCCAGACTAGCGGGAGGCAACAATGAGCAGTTCTTC
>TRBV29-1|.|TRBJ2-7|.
CSVRGLQSYEQYF
TGCAGCGTCCGAGGACTTCAATCCTACGAGCAGTACTTC
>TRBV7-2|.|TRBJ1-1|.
CASSLTGLGMNTEAFF
TGTGCCAGCAGCTTAACGGGGTTGGGGATGAACACTGAAGCTTTCTTT
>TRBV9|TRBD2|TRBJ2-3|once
CASSAITPGLVTDTQYF
TGTGCCAGCAGCGCAATTACTCCGGGACTAGTCACAGATACGCAGTATTTT
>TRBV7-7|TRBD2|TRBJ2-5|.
CASSLLAGGPQETQYF
TGTGCCAGCAGCTTACTAGCGGGAGGGCCCCAAGAGACCCAGTACTTC
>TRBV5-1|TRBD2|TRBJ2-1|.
CASSLGGRGTYNEQFF
TGCGCCAGCAGCTTGGGAGGGAGGGGTACCTACAATGAGCAGTTCTTC
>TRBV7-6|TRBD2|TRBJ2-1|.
CASSLVGGRVDEQFF
TGTGCCAGCAGCTTAGTGGGCGGGAGGGTTGATGAGCAGTTCTTC
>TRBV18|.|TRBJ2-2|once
CASSKQRNTGELFF
TGTGCCAGCTCGAAACAGAGGAACACCGGGGAGCTGTTTTTT
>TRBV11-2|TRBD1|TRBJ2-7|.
CASSLRGTAYYEQYF
TGTGCCAGCAGCTTAAGGGGGACAGCCTACTACGAGCAGTACTTC
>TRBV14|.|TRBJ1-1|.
CASSQGSWNTEAFF
TGTGCCAGCAGCCAAGGTTCTTGGAACACTGAAGCTTTCTTT
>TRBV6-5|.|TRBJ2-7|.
CASSYHWEQGYEQYF
TGTGCCAGCAGTTACCATTGGGAACAGGGCTACGAGCAGTACTTC
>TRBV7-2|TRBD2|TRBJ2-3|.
CASRPTSGGNTQYF
TGTGCCAGCAGGCCTACTAGCGGGGGGAATACGCAGTATTTT
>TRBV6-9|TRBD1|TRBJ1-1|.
CASRPVRLQGVNTEAFF
TGTGCCAGCAGACCCGTACGTTTACAGGGGGTGAACACTGAAGCTTTCTTT
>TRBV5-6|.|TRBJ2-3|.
CASSLDEGGGDTQYF
TGTGCCAGCAGCTTGGATGAGGGAGGAGGAGATACGCAGTATTTT
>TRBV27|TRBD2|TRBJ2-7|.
CASSFRAGVFLEQYF
TGTGCCAGCAGTTTTAGGGCGGGAGTATTCCTCGAGCAGTACTTC